This T cell receptor beta chain emerged from a study of shared clonotypes between healthy human individuals. Measured with immunoSEQ multiplex PCR; TCRdb has only the in-frame clones, and not every one. The sample yields about 1 million clones, under 80% seen once. This clone was seen once. Its antigen remains unidentified. Study-wide results and limits: What limited the represented genetic and exposure-history diversity was the small number of donors.

The CDR3 is made up of 14 amino acids. Germline V lookup: CDR1 SGHRS, CDR2 YFSETQ. V lost 6 bases, J lost 3 bases, and 15 bases lay in between. V is TRBV5-1 and J is TRBJ1-1; weak D call: TRBD1 (6 bases). Specimen: memory CD4+ T cells sorted from blood. Subset meaning: CD45RA-negative fraction. This clonotype was obtained from a man aged 18 to 30 in good health. The CDR3 sequence is CASNEDRPYTEAFF. The DNA of the CDR3 is TGCGCCAGCAACGAAGACAGGCCCTACACTGAAGCTTTCTTT.